One sample yielded the 25 T cell receptor beta chains listed below, sequenced in a study of T-cell memory formation after mild COVID-19. TCRdb itself ran the 5' RACE reads through MiXCR, one entry per CDR3 protein. The sample includes approximately 290,000 distinct CDR3 sequences, less than 9.5% of them seen just once. Material for sequencing was PBMCs or a T cell subset sorted from them (not recorded which). The receptors were sampled from a man between 18 and 35 years old who had mild COVID-19 (a few samples of this study predate the infection). Cell type and time point are not known.

The rearrangement uses TRBV12-3 or TRBV12-4 and TRBJ2-1; 10 nucleotides line up with TRBD1. This CDR3 region has 15 residues. Trimming cost V 1 base and J 7 bases; bases outside gene matches: 4. The CDR3 sequence: CASSLEGQGKNEQFF. The CDR3 region has the DNA TGTGCCAGCAGTTTAGAGGGACAGGGGAAAAATGAGCAGTTCTTC.

This clonotype was counted only a few times. The chain joins TRBV4-2 to TRBJ2-5; 15 nucleotides match TRBD2. The CDR3 length is 17 residues. J lost 5 bases, V lost 4 bases, and 8 bases had no gene match. Germline CDR1 reads LGHNA; CDR2 reads YNFKEQ. This chain's CDR3 is CASSPGLAGGPWETQYF. CDR3 in DNA: TGTGCCAGCAGCCCTGGACTAGCGGGGGGGCCATGGGAGACCCAGTACTTC.

V is TRBV20-1 and J is TRBJ1-1; weak D call: TRBD1 (5 bases). Trimming cost V 1 base and J 7 bases, with 13 bases left between them. The CDR3 is made up of 13 amino acids. CDR1 DFQATT and CDR2 SNEGSKA come from the germline V gene (reference sequence). In DNA form, the CDR3 reads TGCAGTGCTAGAGTCCAGGCCCAGGGTGAAGCTTTCTTT. This sequence encodes CSARVQAQGEAFF.

The V gene is TRBV29-1, the J gene TRBJ2-2, with 7 bases that match TRBD1. Germline V gives CDR1 SQVTM, CDR2 ANQGSEA. CDR3 length: 15 amino acids. Trimming took 7 bases from V and 2 from J; bases not matched to a gene: 10. Here the CDR3 reads CSAARNRGNTGELFF. The CDR3 coding sequence is TGCAGCGCCGCGAGGAACAGGGGAAACACCGGGGAGCTGTTTTTT.

V and J are TRBV7-2 and TRBJ2-1; no reliable D call. Germline V lookup: CDR1 SGHTA, CDR2 FQGNSA. This CDR3 spans 15 amino acids. The V end lost 1 base, the J end lost 0 bases, and 7 bases lay between the germline ends. This CDR3 reads CASSLGMSSYNEQFF. DNA for the CDR3: TGTGCCAGCAGCTTAGGGATGAGCTCCTACAATGAGCAGTTCTTC.

Only a few counts were recorded for this clonotype. The rearrangement uses TRBV6-1 and TRBJ1-4; the D gene is possibly TRBD1 (5 bases). The V and J ends lost 7 bases and 3 bases respectively, with 15 bases between them. CDR3 length equals 15 residues. Germline V gene data show CDR1 as MNHNS and CDR2 as SASEGT. The chain's CDR3 is CASNQGTPANEKLFF. The CDR3 DNA reads TGTGCCAGCAATCAAGGGACCCCGGCTAATGAAAAACTGTTTTTT.

This clonotype has more than one count but fewer than ten. This chain joins TRBV7-9 and TRBJ2-7; 7 bases align to TRBD1. Germline V lookup: CDR1 SEHNR, CDR2 FQNEAQ (reference sequence). The CDR3 extends over 14 amino acids. The J segment lost 6 bases and the V segment lost 1 base, leaving 6 bases of the junction unmatched. CDR3 in amino acids: CASSLDRGWGEQYF. As DNA, the CDR3 is TGTGCCAGCAGCTTAGACAGGGGCTGGGGCGAGCAGTACTTC.

Only a few counts were recorded for this clonotype. V gene TRBV4-1 combines with J gene TRBJ1-2; D unresolved. Trimming shortened V by 1 base and J by 3 bases, and 15 bases separated the two germline ends. There are 16 residues in the CDR3. Per germline, CDR1 MGHRA and CDR2 YSYEKL. CDR3 loop: CASSQAPGHRYYGYTF. In DNA, the CDR3 is TGCGCCAGCAGCCAAGCTCCTGGCCACCGCTACTATGGCTACACCTTC.

The chain joins TRBV11-2 to TRBJ2-7, with TRBD2 identical over 12 bases. Germline assignment: CDR1 SGHAT and CDR2 FQNNGV. This CDR3 region has 15 residues. The V and J ends lost 0 bases and 7 bases, in that order; junction bases with no gene match: 4. The CDR3 region is CASSLELAGGPEQYV. DNA for the CDR3: TGTGCCAGCAGCTTAGAGCTAGCGGGGGGGCCAGAGCAGTACGTC.

This clonotype has ten or more counts. The chain joins TRBV6-4 to TRBJ2-2; D may match TRBD1 or TRBD2 (5 bases each). In germline, CDR1 is MRHNA, CDR2 SNTAGT. Trimming left V 0 bases short and J 5 bases short, with 7 bases between. This CDR3 comprises 14 residues. The CDR3 DNA follows: TGTGCCAGCAGTGACTCGGGGGATACCGGGGAGCTGTTTTTT. Translating gives CASSDSGDTGELFF.

This clonotype has a count of ten or more. This chain links TRBV20-1 with TRBJ1-5; D ambiguous. The CDR3 spans 13 residues. Germline V lookup: CDR1 DFQATT, CDR2 SNEGSKA (reference sequence). Trimming removed 3 bases from V and 7 bases from J, with 13 bases in between. CDR3 bases: TGCAGTGCTAGCCATAGCCCTAAGCAGCCCCAGCATTTT. The encoded protein is CSASHSPKQPQHF.

This clonotype was seen more than once but under ten times. The gene calls are TRBV5-1 and TRBJ1-1, with D unresolved. Deletions cut 1 base from V and 4 bases from J, with 8 bases between. The CDR3 spans 13 residues. The germline CDR1 and CDR2 sequences are SGHRS and YFSETQ. CDR3 amino acids: CASSLRTGTEAFF. The DNA of the CDR3 is TGCGCCAGCAGCTTGAGAACGGGCACTGAAGCTTTCTTT.

This clonotype was counted between two and nine times. V is TRBV5-1 and J is TRBJ1-6; D is unresolved. This CDR3 comprises 14 residues. CDR1 SGHRS and CDR2 YFSETQ come from the germline V gene. Trimming shortened V by 2 bases and J by 7 bases, and 10 bases separated the two germline ends. CDR3 sequence: CASSFAWRNSPLHF. CDR3 DNA: TGCGCCAGCAGCTTTGCGTGGCGAAATTCACCCCTCCACTTT.

This clonotype was seen more than once but under ten times. V usage is TRBV27 and J usage is TRBJ2-1; possibly TRBD2 for D (6 bases). Germline V gene data show CDR1 as MNHEY and CDR2 as SMNVEV (reference sequence). V was trimmed by 9 bases and J by 2 bases, leaving 17 bases between them. The CDR3 extends over 15 amino acids. The CDR3 DNA reads TGTGCCAGTTTCCGGGGGACGGGCACCTACAATGAGCAGTTCTTC. As protein: CASFRGTGTYNEQFF.

The chain recombines TRBV6-6 with TRBJ2-5, with no clear D. Germline-derived CDR1 and CDR2 are MNHNY and SVGAGI (reference sequence). Trimming shortened V by 2 bases and J by 0 bases, and 7 bases separated the two germline ends. The CDR3 sequence is 14 residues long. In DNA, the CDR3 is TGTGCCAGCAGTTACGTCCGGTACCAAGAGACCCAGTACTTC. The encoded protein is CASSYVRYQETQYF.

The chain links TRBV4-1 to TRBJ2-1, with 8 positions matching TRBD2. The germline CDR1 and CDR2 sequences are MGHRA and YSYEKL. The length of the CDR3 is 15 residues. V gave up 3 bases and J gave up 4 bases; unmatched junction bases: 5. Here the CDR3 DNA reads TGCGCCAGCAGCCACCAGGGACTAGTTTACAATGAGCAGTTCTTC. Protein: CASSHQGLVYNEQFF.

This clonotype was recorded a few times. The chain links TRBV2 to TRBJ2-5; a weak D match, TRBD2 (5 bases). Germline V CDR1 and CDR2: SNHLY, FYNNEI. V lost 11 bases and J lost 4, with 17 bases in between. This CDR3 spans 13 amino acids. CDR3 DNA: TGTGCCTTACGGCGGGTCGGTCCAGAGACCCAGTACTTC. The encoded protein is CALRRVGPETQYF.

This chain links TRBV7-2 with TRBJ2-2; 9 bases align to TRBD1. The V and J ends lost 4 bases and 1 base, in that order; junction bases with no gene match: 4. The germline CDR1 and CDR2 sequences are SGHTA and FQGNSA. This CDR3 spans 16 amino acids. CDR3: CASSYRGRGNTGELFF. The CDR3 DNA is TGTGCCAGCAGCTACAGGGGGCGCGGGAACACCGGGGAGCTGTTTTTT. Complete variable domain (other parts from reference TRBV7-2 and TRBJ2-2): GAGVSQSPSNKVTEKGKDVELRCDPISGHTALYWYRQSLGQGLEFLIYFQGNSAPDKSGLPSDRFSAERTGGSVSTLTIQRTQQEDSAVYLCASSYRGRGNTGELFFGEGSRLTVL.

DNA for the CDR3: TGTGCCAGCAGCGTAGTACAGGGCCCGATCGGGCAGTATTTT. Its translation is CASSVVQGPIGQYF. This sequence joins TRBV9 and TRBJ2-3, with D maybe TRBD1 (6 bases). V was trimmed by 0 bases and J by 11 bases, leaving 16 bases between them. CDR3 length equals 14 residues. The germline V gene encodes CDR1 SGDLS and CDR2 YYNGEE.

Ten or more counts support this clonotype. This sequence joins TRBV18 and TRBJ1-1; TRBD1 matches 7 bases. Germline V lookup: CDR1 KGHSH, CDR2 LQKENI. This CDR3 contains 13 residues. V was pared by 3 bases and J by 6 bases, with 4 bases of the junction left unmatched. CDR3 region: CASSPDREAEAFF. The DNA for the CDR3 is TGTGCCAGCTCACCCGACAGGGAGGCTGAAGCTTTCTTT.

This chain joins TRBV6-2 or TRBV6-3 and TRBJ1-1, with D perhaps matching TRBD1 (6 bases). The CDR3 is 15 residues long. The germline V gene has CDR1 MNHEY and CDR2 SVGEGT. Between the trimmed V and J ends, which lost 7 bases and 4 bases, there was a span of 19 bases. This CDR3 is CASTPAQGLFTEAFF. CDR3 sequence (DNA): TGTGCCAGCACTCCCGCACAGGGCTTGTTCACTGAAGCTTTCTTT.

V usage is TRBV5-1 and J usage is TRBJ1-2; D unclear. The CDR3 has 14 residues. V gave up 3 bases and J gave up 8 bases, with 17 bases separating them. Germline CDR1 SGHRS, CDR2 YFSETQ. For the CDR3, the DNA is TGCGCCAGCAGCTCTTCCCAGGACTCGTGGGGCTACACCTTC. This gives the protein CASSSSQDSWGYTF.

The chain joins TRBV4-3 to TRBJ1-5; 7 nucleotides align to TRBD1. CDR1 and CDR2 from the germline V gene are LGHNA and YSLEER. Germline trimming cut 0 bases from V and 5 bases from J; bases unmatched to any gene: 4. The CDR3 is 15 residues long. As DNA, the CDR3 is TGCGCCAGCAGCCAAGATCTAGGGGGCTATCAGCCCCAGCATTTT. Translation: CASSQDLGGYQPQHF.

This rearrangement joins TRBV7-2 to TRBJ2-7; TRBD1 aligns across 7 bases. In germline, CDR1 is SGHTA, CDR2 FQGNSA. V lost 5 bases and J lost 2; bases outside the gene matches: 3. The CDR3 consists of 13 residues. CDR3 sequence (DNA): TGTGCCAGCAGCGCCGGGACAGCCTACGAGCAGTACTTC. This encodes CASSAGTAYEQYF.

This chain uses TRBV11-2 with TRBJ1-6; unclear D gene. Germline-derived CDR1 and CDR2 are SGHAT and FQNNGV. This CDR3 is built from 13 residues. Trimming shortened V by 6 bases and J by 7 bases, and 10 bases separated the two germline ends. The CDR3 reads CASSVRSNSPLHF. The CDR3 DNA reads TGTGCCAGCAGTGTAAGGTCGAATTCACCCCTCCACTTT.